This entry lists 30 T cell receptor beta chains sequenced from one sample in a study of sequential checkpoint blockade in melanoma. Clones were read by immunoSEQ multiplex PCR, and TCRdb kept only the in-frame ones, dropping some. In the table there are 3,600 or so clones, less than 60% of which are singletons. Treatment defined: randomized to nivolumab then ipilimumab (arm A) or the reverse (arm B). This specimen consisted of CD8+ T cells sorted from blood (inferred from file names), obtained from a patient given nivolumab and ipilimumab in sequence. The receptors stem from a human patient with melanoma. Some clones in this sample may be carry-over from other donors' samples.

The chain is built from TRBV7-8 and TRBJ2-5; D unresolved. In germline, CDR1 is SGHVS, CDR2 FQNEAQ. CDR3 length equals 12 residues. Trimming shortened V by 7 bases and J by 4 bases, and 10 bases separated the two germline ends. The CDR3 sequence is CASNNPRETQYF. The CDR3 nucleotides are TGTGCCAGCAACAACCCCAGAGAGACCCAGTACTTC.

The genes are TRBV27 and TRBJ1-2, with 12 bases fitting TRBD1. The CDR3 consists of 13 residues. V was clipped by 6 bases and J by 7 bases; unmatched bases: 3. Germline loops: CDR1 MNHEY, CDR2 SMNVEV (reference sequence). This CDR3 reads CASRGTGGRGYTF. The CDR3 DNA is TGTGCCAGCAGAGGGACAGGGGGCCGTGGCTACACCTTC.

The J gene is TRBJ1-2, the V gene TRBV6-1; D is perhaps TRBD1 (6 bases). CDR3 length: 12 amino acids. Deletions cut 5 bases from V and 8 bases from J, with 12 bases between. Looked up from germline, CDR1 is MNHNS and CDR2 is SASEGT. As DNA, the CDR3 is TGTGCCAGCAGTTATACAGGGCCGGGCTACACCTTC. Translating it yields CASSYTGPGYTF.

The gene calls are TRBV27 and TRBJ1-1; 8 positions match TRBD1. CDR1 is MNHEY, CDR2 SMNVEV, per germline (reference sequence). CDR3 length: 15 amino acids. The V gene end was trimmed by 5 bases and the J gene end by 5 bases; junction bases not matched to a gene: 10. The CDR3, as DNA: TGTGCCAGCAGTGCCGCGACAGGGGAGATAACTGAAGCTTTCTTT. Its protein product is CASSAATGEITEAFF.

V and J are TRBV6-6 and TRBJ1-2; D may be TRBD1 (6 bases). Trimming removed 6 bases from V and 6 bases from J, with 14 bases in between. Germline V gives CDR1 MNHNY, CDR2 SVGAGI (reference sequence). The CDR3 totals 13 residues. The CDR3 region is CASRQGSGDGYTF. The DNA for the CDR3 is TGTGCCAGCAGACAGGGAAGTGGTGATGGCTACACCTTC.

The chain combines TRBV5-1 with TRBJ2-5, with 7 bases identical to TRBD2. In germline, CDR1 is SGHRS, CDR2 YFSETQ. V gave up 1 base and J gave up 4 bases; unmatched junction bases: 7. CDR3 length: 15 amino acids. Written as DNA, the CDR3 is TGCGCCAGCAGCTTGTTCAGGGAGGGCAGAGAGACCCAGTACTTC. Amino acids: CASSLFREGRETQYF.

The chain couples TRBV9 to TRBJ2-7; D may be TRBD1 (6 bases). From germline, CDR1 is SGDLS and CDR2 YYNGEE. The V end was cut by 4 bases, the J end by 3 bases, with 17 bases between. CDR3 size: 15 residues. The CDR3 loop reads CASSPGQYGGYEQYF. Written as DNA, the CDR3 is TGTGCCAGCAGCCCCGGACAGTATGGGGGCTACGAGCAGTACTTC.

This clone was recorded many times. This chain links TRBV5-8 with TRBJ1-1; D is ambiguous. Looked up from germline, CDR1 is SGHTS and CDR2 is YDEGEE. Trimming left V 1 base short and J 7 bases short, with 8 bases between. The CDR3 runs 12 residues. CDR3 DNA sequence: TGTGCCAGCAGCTTGAGAGGGAATGAAGCTTTCTTT. Translation: CASSLRGNEAFF.

This chain uses TRBV1 with TRBJ2-3; the table assigns TRBD2, which was not confirmed against the DNA. TRBV1 is reported as a pseudogene. This CDR3 contains 14 residues. CDR3 residues: CTSSQAGERDTQYF. The CDR3 nucleotides read TGCACCAGCAGCCAGGCCGGGGAACGAGATACGCAGTATTTT.

The chain employs TRBV5-5 and TRBJ1-2; D is perhaps TRBD1 (6 bases). The CDR3 is 15 amino acids. V shed 1 base and J shed 5 bases, with 15 bases lying between them. Germline V gene sequence: CDR1 SGHKS, CDR2 YYEKEE (reference sequence). The CDR3 region has the DNA TGTGCCAGCAGCTTGTTGACAGGATCACCATATGGCTACACCTTC. It is translated as CASSLLTGSPYGYTF.

The V and J genes are TRBV4-1 and TRBJ1-2, with D possibly TRBD1 on 5 matching bases. This CDR3 region has 17 residues. V dropped 0 bases and J dropped 0 bases, with 14 bases sitting between them. The germline V gene has CDR1 MGHRA and CDR2 YSYEKL. The CDR3 loop reads CASSQDTGGKPNYGYTF. DNA of the CDR3: TGCGCCAGCAGCCAAGATACCGGGGGAAAACCTAACTATGGCTACACCTTC.

The chain recombines TRBV2 with TRBJ2-5; 8 bases are a match to TRBD1. The CDR3 is 14 amino acids. The V segment lost 7 bases and the J segment 1 base; nucleotides outside the gene matches: 5. CDR1 is SNHLY, CDR2 FYNNEI, per germline. CDR3 residues: CASTSGTGQETQYF. In nucleotides, the CDR3 is TGTGCCAGCACTTCCGGGACAGGCCAAGAGACCCAGTACTTC.

The chain carries TRBV9 and TRBJ1-2; D gene ambiguous. Germline V gives CDR1 SGDLS, CDR2 YYNGEE. V lost 3 bases and J 1 base, leaving 19 bases between the germline ends. The CDR3 runs to 17 residues. Here the CDR3 reads CASSAWDVEEGNYGYTF. CDR3 bases: TGTGCCAGCAGCGCATGGGATGTGGAGGAGGGTAACTATGGCTACACCTTC.

The chain uses TRBV30 and TRBJ2-5; TRBD2 matches at 8 bases. The CDR3 runs to 14 residues. The V gene's germline CDR1 is GTSNPN and CDR2 SVGIG (reference sequence). V shed 0 bases, J shed 5 bases, and the junction held 5 bases outside the gene matches. The CDR3 protein is CAWSVGGGWETQYF. CDR3 in DNA: TGTGCCTGGAGTGTCGGGGGGGGTTGGGAGACCCAGTACTTC. Full variable domain (remainder filled in from reference TRBV30 and TRBJ2-5): SQTIHQWPATLVQPVGSPLSLECTVEGTSNPNLYWYRQAAGRGLQLLFYSVGIGQISSEVPQNLSASRPQDRQFILSSKKLLLSDSGFYLCAWSVGGGWETQYFGPGTRLLVL.

This chain links TRBV28 with TRBJ1-2; 9 bases fit TRBD1. With 5 bases clipped from V and 8 bases from J, the junction kept 12 bases outside the gene matches. The CDR3 contains 15 residues. Per the germline V gene, CDR1 is MDHEN and CDR2 is SYDVKM. The CDR3 spells CASSPGGTGSGGYTF. The CDR3 DNA reads TGTGCCAGCAGTCCAGGGGGGACAGGGAGTGGCGGCTACACCTTC.

This sequence joins TRBV20-1 and TRBJ1-1; D not resolved. Trimming cost V 2 bases and J 8 bases, with 6 bases left between them. The CDR3 is made up of 10 amino acids. In germline, CDR1 is DFQATT, CDR2 SNEGSKA (reference sequence). The CDR3: CSARLFEAFF. The CDR3 bases are TGCAGTGCTAGACTTTTCGAAGCTTTCTTT.

This clone has only a few counts. The chain is built from TRBV5-1 and TRBJ2-5, with 12 nucleotides matching TRBD2. The CDR3 contains 17 residues. After removal of 3 bases from V and 1 base from J, the junction contained 7 bases not matched to a gene. Germline CDR1 is SGHRS and CDR2 is YFSETQ. In DNA, the CDR3 is TGCGCCAGCAGCTCCCGGACTAGCGGGGCCTTCCAAGAGACCCAGTACTTC. Amino acids: CASSSRTSGAFQETQYF.

CDR3 DNA sequence: TGCGCCAGCAGCCAGTCGAGGGGGAGGGCTGACTATGGCTACACCTTC. Protein sequence: CASSQSRGRADYGYTF. The rearrangement joins TRBV4-1 to TRBJ1-2; a weak D match, TRBD1 (6 bases). The V gene lost 3 bases and the J gene lost 3 bases, with 17 bases spanning the gap. The germline V gene has CDR1 MGHRA and CDR2 YSYEKL. CDR3 length: 16 amino acids.

This clone was counted a few times. This rearrangement joins TRBV7-9 to TRBJ2-7; 7 bases agree with TRBD2. Germline loops: CDR1 SEHNR, CDR2 FQNEAQ (reference sequence). This CDR3 spans 16 amino acids. The ends lost 5 bases at V and 3 bases at J; junction bases unmatched: 13. The CDR3 sequence: CASSPRVPSGVYEQYF. In DNA, the CDR3 is TGTGCCAGCAGCCCTCGGGTTCCTAGCGGAGTCTACGAGCAGTACTTC. The whole variable domain, filled in from reference TRBV7-9 and TRBJ2-7, reads DTGVSQNPRHKITKRGQNVTFRCDPISEHNRLYWYRQTLGQGPEFLTYFQNEAQLEKSRLLSDRFSAERPKGSFSTLEIQRTEQGDSAMYLCASSPRVPSGVYEQYFGPGTRLTVT.

In its sample, this clone ranks as medium-sized. The V call is TRBV18, the J call TRBJ1-5; 9 bases are shared with TRBD1. V gave up 5 bases and J gave up 2 bases; unmatched junction bases: 4. From germline, CDR1 is KGHSH and CDR2 LQKENI. This CDR3 has 15 residues. The CDR3 is CASSEDRGRNQPQHF. Here the CDR3 DNA reads TGTGCCAGCTCAGAGGACAGGGGCCGCAATCAGCCCCAGCATTTT.

This clone was detected a few times. J is TRBJ1-6 and V is TRBV2, with TRBD1 identical over 7 bases. Per germline, CDR1 SNHLY and CDR2 FYNNEI. The CDR3 covers 14 residues. Trimming at V came to 2 bases and at J to 7 bases, leaving 2 bases not matched to a gene. The CDR3 sequence is CASSEKGGNSPLHF. As DNA, the CDR3 is TGTGCCAGCAGTGAAAAAGGGGGCAATTCACCCCTCCACTTT.

The chain recombines TRBV27 with TRBJ1-5; the match to TRBD1 covers 8 bases. The CDR3 contains 15 residues. Germline trimming cut 8 bases from V and 2 bases from J; bases unmatched to any gene: 8. The V gene's germline CDR1 is MNHEY and CDR2 SMNVEV (reference sequence). The CDR3 DNA follows: TGTGCCAGCGGACCAGGGGGCTGGGGCAATCAGCCCCAGCATTTT. It translates to CASGPGGWGNQPQHF.

This chain connects TRBV30 to TRBJ1-1; a possible D gene is TRBD1 (5 bases). Trimming removed 1 base from V and 4 bases from J, with 7 bases in between. Germline V gives CDR1 GTSNPN, CDR2 SVGIG (reference sequence). The CDR3 has 12 residues. This CDR3 is CAWSGGTTEAFF. DNA for the CDR3: TGTGCCTGGAGTGGCGGGACCACTGAAGCTTTCTTT.

The CDR3 DNA sequence: TGCGCCAGCAGTCAATCGGGGCACCACTGCTATGGCTACACCTTC. Amino acid sequence: CASSQSGHHCYGYTF. The chain has TRBV23-1 and TRBJ1-2, with a possible D match to TRBD1 (5 bases). TRBV23-1 is assigned to the ORF class and has an uncertain function. Trimming shortened V by 0 bases and J by 4 bases, and 12 bases separated the two germline ends. The CDR3 runs to 15 residues.

This chain joins TRBV13 and TRBJ2-5; TRBD2 agrees at 11 bases. CDR3 size: 18 residues. The germline gives CDR1 PRHDT, CDR2 FYEKMQ (reference sequence). V dropped 4 bases and J dropped 2; count of bases not matched to a gene: 12. The CDR3 sequence: CASSSVGASGGNQETQYF. The CDR3 coding sequence is TGTGCCAGCAGCTCAGTAGGGGCTAGCGGGGGGAATCAAGAGACCCAGTACTTC.

This clone was observed a few times. The chain uses TRBV29-1 and TRBJ2-7; TRBD2 agrees at 10 bases. CDR1 SQVTM and CDR2 ANQGSEA come from the germline V gene. With V trimmed by 8 bases and J by 5 bases, 6 bases remained unmatched. The CDR3 covers 12 residues. The CDR3 bases are TGCAGCACCGGGACTAGCGACGACGAGCAGTACTTC. Encoded protein: CSTGTSDDEQYF.

The chain is built from TRBV5-6 and TRBJ1-2; 8 bases line up with TRBD1. Germline CDR1 SGHDT, CDR2 YYEEEE. The J segment lost 4 bases and the V segment lost 0 bases, leaving 8 bases of the junction unmatched. The CDR3 is made up of 16 amino acids. The CDR3 is CASSLGQGWKGYGYTF. CDR3 bases: TGTGCCAGCAGCTTGGGACAGGGGTGGAAGGGCTATGGCTACACCTTC.

The V call is TRBV2, the J call TRBJ2-3, with D maybe TRBD2 (6 bases). The CDR3 totals 16 residues. Germline CDR1 reads SNHLY; CDR2 reads FYNNEI. V was shortened by 0 bases and J by 6 bases, with 16 bases between the two germline ends. CDR3 sequence (DNA): TGTGCCAGCAGTGAAGCCTCGGGACTCCCCGGGGATACGCAGTATTTT. It codes for CASSEASGLPGDTQYF.

V and J are TRBV30 and TRBJ2-7; 8 bases agree with TRBD1. Looked up from germline, CDR1 is GTSNPN and CDR2 is SVGIG (reference sequence). The CDR3 runs to 14 residues. V dropped 5 bases and J dropped 5; count of bases not matched to a gene: 11. CDR3: CAWGTDRDRDEQYF. The DNA for the CDR3 is TGTGCCTGGGGGACGGACAGGGATCGAGACGAGCAGTACTTC.

This clone turned up a few times. The genes are TRBV14 and TRBJ2-1; 13 bases align to TRBD2. V was clipped by 4 bases and J by 4 bases; unmatched bases: 4. The CDR3 spans 16 residues. CDR1 is SGHDN, CDR2 FVKESK, per germline. The CDR3 DNA sequence: TGTGCCAGCAGCCGGGGACTAGCGGGGAAATACAATGAGCAGTTCTTC. It is translated as CASSRGLAGKYNEQFF.